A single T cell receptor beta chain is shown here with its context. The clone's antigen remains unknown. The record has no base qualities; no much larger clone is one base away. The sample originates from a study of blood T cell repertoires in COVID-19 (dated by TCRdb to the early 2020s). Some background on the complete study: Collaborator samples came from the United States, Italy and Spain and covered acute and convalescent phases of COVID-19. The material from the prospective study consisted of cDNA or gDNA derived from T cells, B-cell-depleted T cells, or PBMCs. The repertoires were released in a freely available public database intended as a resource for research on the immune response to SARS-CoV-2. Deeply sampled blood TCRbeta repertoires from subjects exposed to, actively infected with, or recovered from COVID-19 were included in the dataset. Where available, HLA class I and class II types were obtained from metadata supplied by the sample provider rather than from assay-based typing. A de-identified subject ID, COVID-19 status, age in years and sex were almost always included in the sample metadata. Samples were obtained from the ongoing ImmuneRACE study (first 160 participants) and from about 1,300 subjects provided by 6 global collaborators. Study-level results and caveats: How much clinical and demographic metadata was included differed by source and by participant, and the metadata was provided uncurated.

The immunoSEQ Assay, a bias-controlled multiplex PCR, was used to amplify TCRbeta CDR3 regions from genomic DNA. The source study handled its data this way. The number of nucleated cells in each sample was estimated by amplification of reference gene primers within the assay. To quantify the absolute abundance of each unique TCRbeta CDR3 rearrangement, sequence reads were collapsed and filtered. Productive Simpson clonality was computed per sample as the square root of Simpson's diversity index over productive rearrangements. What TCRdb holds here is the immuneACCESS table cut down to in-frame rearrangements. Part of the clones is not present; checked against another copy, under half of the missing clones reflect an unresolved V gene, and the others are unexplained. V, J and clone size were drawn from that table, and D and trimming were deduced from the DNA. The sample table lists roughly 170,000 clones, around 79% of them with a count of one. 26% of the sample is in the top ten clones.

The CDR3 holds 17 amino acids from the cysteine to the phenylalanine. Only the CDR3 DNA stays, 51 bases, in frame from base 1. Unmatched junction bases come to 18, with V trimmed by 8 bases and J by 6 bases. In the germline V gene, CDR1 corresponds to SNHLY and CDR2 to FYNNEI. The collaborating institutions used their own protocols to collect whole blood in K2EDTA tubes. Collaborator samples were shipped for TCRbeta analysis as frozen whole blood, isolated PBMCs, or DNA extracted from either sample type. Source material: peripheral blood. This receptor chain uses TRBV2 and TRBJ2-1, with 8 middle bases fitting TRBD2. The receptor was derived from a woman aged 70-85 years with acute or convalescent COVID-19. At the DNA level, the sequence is TGTGCCAGCGAGGATTGGGGGAGCGGGAGCTTTAGCAATGAGCAGTTCTTC. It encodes CASEDWGSGSFSNEQFF.